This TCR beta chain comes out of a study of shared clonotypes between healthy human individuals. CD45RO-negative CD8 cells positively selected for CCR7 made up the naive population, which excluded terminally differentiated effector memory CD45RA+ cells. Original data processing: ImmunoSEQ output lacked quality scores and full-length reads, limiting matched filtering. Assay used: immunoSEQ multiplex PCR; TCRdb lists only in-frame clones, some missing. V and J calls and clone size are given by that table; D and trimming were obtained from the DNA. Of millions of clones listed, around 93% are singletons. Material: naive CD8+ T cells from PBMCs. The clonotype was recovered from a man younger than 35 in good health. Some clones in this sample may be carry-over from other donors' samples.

CDR3 region: CASSDRDRADGYTF. As DNA, the CDR3 is TGTGCCAGCAGCGATAGGGACAGGGCTGATGGCTACACCTTC. The chain combines TRBV11-2 with TRBJ1-2; the match to TRBD1 covers 9 bases. Germline V gives CDR1 SGHAT, CDR2 FQNNGV. J gave up 6 bases and V 5 bases, and 7 bases lay outside the gene matches. The CDR3 covers 14 residues.